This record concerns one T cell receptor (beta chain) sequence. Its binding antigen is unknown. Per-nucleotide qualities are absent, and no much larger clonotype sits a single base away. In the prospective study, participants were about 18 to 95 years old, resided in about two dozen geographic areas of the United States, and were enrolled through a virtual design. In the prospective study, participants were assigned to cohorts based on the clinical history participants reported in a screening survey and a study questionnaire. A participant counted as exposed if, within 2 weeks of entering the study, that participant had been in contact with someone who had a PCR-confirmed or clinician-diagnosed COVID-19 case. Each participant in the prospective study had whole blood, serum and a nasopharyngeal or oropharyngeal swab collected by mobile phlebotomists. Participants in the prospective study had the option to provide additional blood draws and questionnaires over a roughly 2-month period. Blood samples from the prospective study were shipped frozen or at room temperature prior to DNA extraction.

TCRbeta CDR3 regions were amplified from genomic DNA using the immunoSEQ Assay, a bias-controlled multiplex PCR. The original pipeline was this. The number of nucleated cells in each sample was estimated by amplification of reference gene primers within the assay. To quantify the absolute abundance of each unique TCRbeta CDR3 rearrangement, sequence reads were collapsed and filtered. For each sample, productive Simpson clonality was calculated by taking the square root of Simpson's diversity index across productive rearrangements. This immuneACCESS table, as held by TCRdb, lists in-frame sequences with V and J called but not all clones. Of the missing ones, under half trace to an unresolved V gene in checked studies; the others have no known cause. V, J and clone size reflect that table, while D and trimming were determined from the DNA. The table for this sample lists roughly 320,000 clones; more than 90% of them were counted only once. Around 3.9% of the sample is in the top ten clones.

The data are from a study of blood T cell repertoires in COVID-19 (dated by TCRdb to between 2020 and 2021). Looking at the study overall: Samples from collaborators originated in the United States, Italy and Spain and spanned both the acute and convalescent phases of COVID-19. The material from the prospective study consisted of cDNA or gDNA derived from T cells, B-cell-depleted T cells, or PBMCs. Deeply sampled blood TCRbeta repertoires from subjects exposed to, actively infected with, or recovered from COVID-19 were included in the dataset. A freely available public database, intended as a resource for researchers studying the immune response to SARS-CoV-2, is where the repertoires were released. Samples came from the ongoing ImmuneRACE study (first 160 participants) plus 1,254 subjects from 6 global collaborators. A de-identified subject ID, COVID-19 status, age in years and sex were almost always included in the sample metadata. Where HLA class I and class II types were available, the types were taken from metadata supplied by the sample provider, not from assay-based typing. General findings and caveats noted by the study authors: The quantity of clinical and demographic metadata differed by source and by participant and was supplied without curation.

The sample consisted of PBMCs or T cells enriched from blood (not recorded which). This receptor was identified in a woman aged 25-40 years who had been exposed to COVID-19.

The sequenced DNA is TGCGCCAGCAGCCACCCCCGGGACGGGGGAGGATTTGAGCAGTTCTTC. Translated, this gives CASSHPRDGGGFEQFF. The chain uses TRBV4-1 and TRBJ2-1; 6 matching bases give a weak D call of TRBD2. Between the V and J ends, shortened by 3 bases and 9 bases respectively, the junction contains 21 bases. Spanning cysteine to phenylalanine, the CDR3 consists of 16 amino acids. The sequence is cut down to CDR3 DNA, 48 bases in frame from base 1. CDR1 MGHRA and CDR2 YSYEKL were looked up in the germline V gene.